These T cell receptor beta chains were read from a single sample in a study of OX40 agonist ivuxolimab in advanced cancers. Assay used: immunoSEQ multiplex PCR; TCRdb lists only in-frame clones, some missing. The table shows about 74,000 clones, with approximately 81% occurring only once. The sample in question was CD4+ or CD8+ T cells sorted from blood, obtained in a trial of the OX40 agonist ivuxolimab. These TCRs come from an adult with an advanced solid tumor such as melanoma, head and neck, liver or kidney cancer. Each CDR3 is given with its conserved first and last residue. Each record gives: V gene, D gene, J gene, clone size, CDR3 DNA, CDR3 protein. The D gene is left open where the match is weak. Rows may omit the clone size; those that give it use once, few, many or a size class.

TRBV10-3	.	TRBJ1-1	.	TGTGCCATCAGTCCCAGGGAAGACACTGAAGCTTTCTTT	CAISPREDTEAFF
TRBV28	.	TRBJ2-1	once	TGTGCCAGCACCCCCGGCGGATACAATGAGCAGTTCTTC	CASTPGGYNEQFF
TRBV5-1	.	TRBJ2-1	.	TGCGCCAGCAGCTTGGAGCAGGGCTACAATGAGCAGTTCTTC	CASSLEQGYNEQFF
TRBV6-5	TRBD1	TRBJ1-6	.	TGTGCCAGCAGACAGGGGGCGGGTAATTCACCCCTCCACTTT	CASRQGAGNSPLHF
TRBV7-2	.	TRBJ2-7	.	TGTGCCAGCAGCTTGAGCCACAGGAAATACGAGCAGTACTTC	CASSLSHRKYEQYF
TRBV10-3	.	TRBJ2-1	.	TGTGCCATCAGTGAGGTGGGCGGAGTCTCCTACAATGAGCAGTTCTTC	CAISEVGGVSYNEQFF
TRBV6-5	.	TRBJ2-6	.	TGTGCCAGCAGTCGGGACCGCTCAGGGGCCAACGTCCTGACTTTC	CASSRDRSGANVLTF
TRBV27	TRBD1	TRBJ1-1	.	TGTGCCAGCAGTCCTAGACAGGGTGGCCTCCTAGCTTTCTTT	CASSPRQGGLLAFF
TRBV7-2	.	TRBJ2-5	.	TGTGCCAGCAGCTTAGCAGGGTGGGCGGAGACCCAGTACTTC	CASSLAGWAETQYF
TRBV28	.	TRBJ1-5	.	TGTGCCAGCAGTTTATCAGCCAGCAATCAGCCCCAGCATTTT	CASSLSASNQPQHF
TRBV18	TRBD1	TRBJ1-1	.	TGTGCCAGCTCACCCCTGGACAGGGGCTGGAACACTGAAGCTTTCTTT	CASSPLDRGWNTEAFF
TRBV5-5	.	TRBJ2-5	.	TGTGCCAGCAGCCGAACTAGGGTCGAGGAGACCCAGTACTTC	CASSRTRVEETQYF
TRBV19	TRBD2	TRBJ2-6	.	TGTGCCAGCCTTCGAAGCGGGAGTGCTGGGGCCAACGTCCTGACTTTC	CASLRSGSAGANVLTF
TRBV9	TRBD2	TRBJ2-5	.	TGTGCCAGCAGCGTAGGTAGCGGGGGGTCCCAAGAGACCCAGTACTTC	CASSVGSGGSQETQYF
TRBV19	.	TRBJ2-4	.	TGTGCCAGTAGTATCCAGGGGGCCAAAAACATTCAGTACTTC	CASSIQGAKNIQYF
TRBV6-5	TRBD2	TRBJ2-7	once	TGTGCCAGCACCCCGCTTAGCGGGATCTACGAGCAGTACTTC	CASTPLSGIYEQYF